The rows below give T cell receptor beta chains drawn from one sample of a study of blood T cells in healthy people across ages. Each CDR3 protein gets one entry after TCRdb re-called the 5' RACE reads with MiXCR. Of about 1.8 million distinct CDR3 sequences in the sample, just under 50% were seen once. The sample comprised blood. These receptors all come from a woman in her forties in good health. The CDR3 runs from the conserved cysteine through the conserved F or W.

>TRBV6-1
CASSEPERLGYGYTF
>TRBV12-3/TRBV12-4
CASTTGRSGANVLTF
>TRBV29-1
CSVDPVPEAQYF
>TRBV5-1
CASSPGIGGANVLTF
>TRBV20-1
CSASSGINTEAFF
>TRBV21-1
CASSKVGDTDTQYF
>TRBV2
CASRQTDLHTDTQYF
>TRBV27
CASSLWGQGRFYEQYF
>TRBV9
CASRDHTQGNYGYTF
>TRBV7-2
CASSRVEGQVLSGANVLTF
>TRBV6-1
CASSESTGDVYGYTF
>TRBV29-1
CSVEGGPGTSSTDTQYF
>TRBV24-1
CATRDGTYNEQFF
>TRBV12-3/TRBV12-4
CASTHPGGYSSNEQYF
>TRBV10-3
CANSGRFSEDTQYF
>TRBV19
CASSGTATFSYEQYF
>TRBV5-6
CASSLGSTEQFF
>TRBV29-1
CSVERWGADYGYTF
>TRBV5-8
CASSPGLWEQYF
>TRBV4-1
CAGSQEQPGTRYF
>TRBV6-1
CASSRDRINEKLFF
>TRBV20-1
CSARLQGSLVTQYF
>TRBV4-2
CASSQNRLRGPEGTQYF
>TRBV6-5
CASSYPGGSGANVLTF
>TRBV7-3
CASSPGLAGGNPYNEQFF
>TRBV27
CASSPWTGSSEQYF
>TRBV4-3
CASSARWDGTEAFF
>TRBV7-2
CASSSWTGGLTNQPQHF
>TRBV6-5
CASRGTVTYEQYF
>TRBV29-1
CSVEKEGDEQFF
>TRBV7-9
CASSLAFGLLNYGYTF
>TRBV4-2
CASSQQGAQGGELFF
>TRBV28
CASSSYGTLLSVRYTF
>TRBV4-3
CASSQGRSGRADTQYF
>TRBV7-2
CASSLGTRHQYF
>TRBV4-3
CASSPGTSVTYEQYF
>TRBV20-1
CSATRTADLIEKLFF